This T cell receptor beta chain comes out of a study of blood T cell repertoires in COVID-19. About the study: The samples span acute and convalescent COVID-19 from the United States, Italy and Spain.

V was cut by 3 bases and J by 2 bases, with 10 bases left in between. Germline values: CDR1 DFQATT, CDR2 SNEGSKA (reference sequence). CDR3 length equals 13 residues. Measured with immunoSEQ multiplex PCR; TCRdb has only the in-frame clones, and not every one. The repertoire holds over 120,000 clones, with approximately 80% as singletons. The chain is built from TRBV20-1 and TRBJ1-2; tentatively, D is TRBD1 (5 bases). The sample comprised peripheral blood. This clonotype was sampled from an elderly woman with active or convalescent COVID-19. The CDR3 region is CSASGQGNYGYTF. DNA of the CDR3: TGCAGTGCTAGTGGGCAGGGCAACTATGGCTACACCTTC.